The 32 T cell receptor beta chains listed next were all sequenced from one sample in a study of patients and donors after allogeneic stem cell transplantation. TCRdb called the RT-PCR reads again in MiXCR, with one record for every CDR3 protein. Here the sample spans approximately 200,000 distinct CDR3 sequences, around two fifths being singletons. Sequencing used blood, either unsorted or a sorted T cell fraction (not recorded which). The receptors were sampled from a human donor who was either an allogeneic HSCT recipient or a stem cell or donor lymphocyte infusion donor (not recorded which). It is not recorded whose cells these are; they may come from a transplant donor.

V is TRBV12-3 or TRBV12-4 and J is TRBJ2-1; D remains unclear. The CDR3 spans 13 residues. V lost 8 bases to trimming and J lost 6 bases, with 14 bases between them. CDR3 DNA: TGTGCCAGCGGGTTATGGTCCGGCAATGAGCAGTTCTTC. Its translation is CASGLWSGNEQFF.

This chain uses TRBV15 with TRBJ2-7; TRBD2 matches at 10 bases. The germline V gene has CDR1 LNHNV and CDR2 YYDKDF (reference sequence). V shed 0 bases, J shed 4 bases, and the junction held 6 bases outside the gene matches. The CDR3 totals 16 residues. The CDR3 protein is CATSRDMSGGGYEQYF. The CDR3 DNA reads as TGTGCCACCAGCAGAGATATGAGCGGGGGGGGTTACGAGCAGTACTTC.

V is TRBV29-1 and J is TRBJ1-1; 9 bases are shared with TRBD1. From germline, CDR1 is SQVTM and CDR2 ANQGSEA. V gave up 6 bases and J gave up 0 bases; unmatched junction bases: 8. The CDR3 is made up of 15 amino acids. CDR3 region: CSVDRTGALNTEAFF. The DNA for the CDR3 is TGCAGCGTGGACAGGACAGGGGCCTTGAACACTGAAGCTTTCTTT.

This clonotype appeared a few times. In DNA form, the CDR3 reads TGCAGCGTACAGGATAGATCCATGAACACTGAAGCTTTCTTT. It yields the protein CSVQDRSMNTEAFF. The rearrangement uses TRBV29-1 and TRBJ1-1; TRBD1 might be the D (5 bases). The CDR3 covers 14 residues. Germline CDR1 is SQVTM and CDR2 is ANQGSEA. Deletions cut 6 bases from V and 0 bases from J, with 14 bases between.

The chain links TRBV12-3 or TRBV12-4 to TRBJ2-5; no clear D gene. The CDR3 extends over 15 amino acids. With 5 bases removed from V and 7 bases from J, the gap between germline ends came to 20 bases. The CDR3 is CASSPYGPDSSTQYF. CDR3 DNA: TGTGCCAGCAGTCCTTACGGACCGGATAGTTCGACCCAGTACTTC.

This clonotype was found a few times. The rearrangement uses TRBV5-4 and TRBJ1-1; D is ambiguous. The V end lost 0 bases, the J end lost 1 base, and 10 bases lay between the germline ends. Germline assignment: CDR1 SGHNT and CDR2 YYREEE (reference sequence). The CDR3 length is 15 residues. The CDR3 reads CASSLERLPNTEAFF. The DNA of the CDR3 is TGTGCCAGCAGCTTGGAACGGCTGCCGAACACTGAAGCTTTCTTT. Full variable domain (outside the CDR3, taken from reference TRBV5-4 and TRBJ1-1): ETGVTQSPTHLIKTRGQQVTLRCSSQSGHNTVSWYQQALGQGPQFIFQYYREEENGRGNFPPRFSGLQFPNYSSELNVNALELDDSALYLCASSLERLPNTEAFFGQGTRLTVV.

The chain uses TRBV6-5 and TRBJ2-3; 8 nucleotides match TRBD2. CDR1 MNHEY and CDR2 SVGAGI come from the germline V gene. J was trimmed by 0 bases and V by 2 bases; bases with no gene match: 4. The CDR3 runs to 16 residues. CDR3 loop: CASSYLTSGSTDTQYF. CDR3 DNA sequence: TGTGCCAGCAGTTACCTAACTAGCGGAAGCACAGATACGCAGTATTTT.

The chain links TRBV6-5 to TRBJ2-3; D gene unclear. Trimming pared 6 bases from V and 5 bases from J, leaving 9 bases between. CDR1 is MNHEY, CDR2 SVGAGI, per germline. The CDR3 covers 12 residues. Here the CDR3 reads CASSPPGDTQYF. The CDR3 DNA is TGTGCCAGCAGCCCCCCAGGAGATACGCAGTATTTT.

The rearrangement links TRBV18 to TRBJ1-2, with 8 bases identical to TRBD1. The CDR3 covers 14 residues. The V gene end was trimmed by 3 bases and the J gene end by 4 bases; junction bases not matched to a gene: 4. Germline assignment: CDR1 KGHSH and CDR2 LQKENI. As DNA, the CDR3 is TGTGCCAGCTCACCTTTCCAGGGGGCCTATGGCTACACCTTC. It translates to CASSPFQGAYGYTF.

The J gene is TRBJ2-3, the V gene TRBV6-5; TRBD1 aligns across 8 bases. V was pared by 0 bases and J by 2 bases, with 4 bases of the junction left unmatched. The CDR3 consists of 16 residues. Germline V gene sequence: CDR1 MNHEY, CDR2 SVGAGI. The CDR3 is CASSYSGTGVTDTQYF. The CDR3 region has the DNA TGTGCCAGCAGTTACTCCGGGACAGGCGTCACAGATACGCAGTATTTT.

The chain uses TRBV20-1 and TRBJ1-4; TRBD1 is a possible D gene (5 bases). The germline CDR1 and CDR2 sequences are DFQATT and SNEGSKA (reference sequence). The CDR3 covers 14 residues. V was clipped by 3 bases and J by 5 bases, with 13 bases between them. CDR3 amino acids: CSARQGRINEKLFF. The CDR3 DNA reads TGCAGTGCTAGGCAGGGACGGATAAATGAAAAACTGTTTTTT.

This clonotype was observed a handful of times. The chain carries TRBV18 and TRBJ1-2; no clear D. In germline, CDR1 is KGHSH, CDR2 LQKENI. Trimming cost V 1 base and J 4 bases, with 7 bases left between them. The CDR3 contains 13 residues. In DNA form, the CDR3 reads TGTGCCAGCTCACCACAGGGAGCCTATGGCTACACCTTC. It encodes CASSPQGAYGYTF.

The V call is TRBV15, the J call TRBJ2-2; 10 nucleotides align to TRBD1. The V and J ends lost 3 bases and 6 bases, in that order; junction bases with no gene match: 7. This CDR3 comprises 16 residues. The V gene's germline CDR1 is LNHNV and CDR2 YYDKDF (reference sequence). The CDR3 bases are TGTGCCACCAGCAGTGCAACCGGGACAGGGGCCGGGGAGCTGTTTTTT. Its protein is CATSSATGTGAGELFF.

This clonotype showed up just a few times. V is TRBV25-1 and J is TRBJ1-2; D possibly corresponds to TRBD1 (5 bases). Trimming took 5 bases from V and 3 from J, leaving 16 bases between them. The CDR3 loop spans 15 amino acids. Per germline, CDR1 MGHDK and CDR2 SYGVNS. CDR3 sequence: CASSNLRGEHYGYTF. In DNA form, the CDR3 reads TGTGCCAGCAGTAATCTGCGGGGGGAACACTATGGCTACACCTTC.

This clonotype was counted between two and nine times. Here the CDR3 reads CASSLDGTPYEQYF. The CDR3 nucleotides read TGCGCCAGCAGCTTGGACGGGACCCCCTACGAGCAGTACTTC. This chain uses TRBV5-1 with TRBJ2-7; D could derive from TRBD1 or TRBD2 (5 bases each). This CDR3 contains 14 residues. Germline-derived CDR1 and CDR2 are SGHRS and YFSETQ. The ends were cut back, 0 bases at V and 2 bases at J, with 9 bases in the middle.

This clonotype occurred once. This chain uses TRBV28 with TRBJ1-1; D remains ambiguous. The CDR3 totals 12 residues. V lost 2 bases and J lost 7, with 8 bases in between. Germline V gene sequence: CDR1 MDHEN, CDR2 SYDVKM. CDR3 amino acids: CASSLGTLEAFF. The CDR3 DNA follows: TGTGCCAGCAGTTTAGGCACCCTTGAAGCTTTCTTT.

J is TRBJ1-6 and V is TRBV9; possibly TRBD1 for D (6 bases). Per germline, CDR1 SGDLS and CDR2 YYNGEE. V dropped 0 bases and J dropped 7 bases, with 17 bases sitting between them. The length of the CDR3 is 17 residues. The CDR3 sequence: CASSVDYWTDRNSPLHF. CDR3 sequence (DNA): TGTGCCAGCAGCGTAGATTACTGGACAGACCGAAATTCACCCCTCCACTTT. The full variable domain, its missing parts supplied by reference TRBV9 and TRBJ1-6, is DSGVTQTPKHLITATGQRVTLRCSPRSGDLSVYWYQQSLDQGLQFLIQYYNGEERAKGNILERFSAQQFPDLHSELNLSSLELGDSALYFCASSVDYWTDRNSPLHFGNGTRLTVT.

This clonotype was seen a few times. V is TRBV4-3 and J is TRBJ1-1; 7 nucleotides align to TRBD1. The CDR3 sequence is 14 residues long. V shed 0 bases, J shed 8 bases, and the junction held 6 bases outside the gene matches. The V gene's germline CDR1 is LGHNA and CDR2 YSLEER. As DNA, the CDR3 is TGCGCCAGCAGCCAAGATGTAGGGGGACAGGAAGCTTTCTTT. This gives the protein CASSQDVGGQEAFF.

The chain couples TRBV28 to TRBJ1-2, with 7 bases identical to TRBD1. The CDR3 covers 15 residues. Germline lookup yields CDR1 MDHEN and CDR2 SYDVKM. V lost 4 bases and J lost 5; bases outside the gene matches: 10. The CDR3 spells CASSSGTAVSYGYTF. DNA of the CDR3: TGTGCCAGCAGTTCCGGGACAGCCGTTTCGTATGGCTACACCTTC.

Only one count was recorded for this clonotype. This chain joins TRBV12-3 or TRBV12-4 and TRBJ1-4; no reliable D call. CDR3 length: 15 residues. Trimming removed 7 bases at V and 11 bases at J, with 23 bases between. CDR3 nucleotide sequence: TGTGCCAGCATTACATTCGGGGATCCCCGCGGGAAACTGTTTTTT. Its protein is CASITFGDPRGKLFF.

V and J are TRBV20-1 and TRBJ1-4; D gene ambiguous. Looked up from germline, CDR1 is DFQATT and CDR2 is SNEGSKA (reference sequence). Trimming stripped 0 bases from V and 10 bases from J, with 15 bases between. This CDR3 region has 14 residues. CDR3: CSARDRPGEGKLFF. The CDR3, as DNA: TGCAGTGCTAGAGATCGGCCAGGTGAGGGAAAACTGTTTTTT.

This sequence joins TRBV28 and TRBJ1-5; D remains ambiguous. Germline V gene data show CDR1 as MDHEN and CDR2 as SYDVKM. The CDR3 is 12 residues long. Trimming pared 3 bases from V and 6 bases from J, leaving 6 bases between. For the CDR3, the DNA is TGTGCCAGCAGTTTGCCGGTTCAGCCCCAGCATTTT. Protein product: CASSLPVQPQHF.

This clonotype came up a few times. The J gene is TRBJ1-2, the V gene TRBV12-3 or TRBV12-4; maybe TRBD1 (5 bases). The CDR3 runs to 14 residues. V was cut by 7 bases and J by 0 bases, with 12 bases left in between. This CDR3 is CASTPGRTNYGYTF. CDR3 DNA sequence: TGTGCCAGCACCCCGGGACGGACTAACTATGGCTACACCTTC.

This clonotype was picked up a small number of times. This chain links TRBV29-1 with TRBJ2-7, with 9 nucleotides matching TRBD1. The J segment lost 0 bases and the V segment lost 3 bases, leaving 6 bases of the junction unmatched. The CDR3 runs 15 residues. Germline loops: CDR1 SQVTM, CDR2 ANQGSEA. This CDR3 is CSVEGRTGASYEQYF. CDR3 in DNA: TGCAGCGTTGAGGGACGGACAGGGGCCTCCTACGAGCAGTACTTC.

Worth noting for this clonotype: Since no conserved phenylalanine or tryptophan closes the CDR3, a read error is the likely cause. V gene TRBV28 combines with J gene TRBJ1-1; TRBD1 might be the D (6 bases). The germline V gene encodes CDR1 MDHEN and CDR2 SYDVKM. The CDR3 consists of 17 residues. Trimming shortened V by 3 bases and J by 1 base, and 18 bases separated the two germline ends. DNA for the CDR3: TGTGCCAGCAGTTTCCTCGGGATGGGGGCGAGGAACACTGAAGCTTTCCTT. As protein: CASSFLGMGARNTEAFL.

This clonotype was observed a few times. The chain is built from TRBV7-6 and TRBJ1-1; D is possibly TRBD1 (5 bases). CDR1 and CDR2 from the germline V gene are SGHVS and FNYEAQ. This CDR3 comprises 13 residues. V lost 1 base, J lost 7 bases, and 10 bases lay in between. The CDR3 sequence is CASSLGPQGEAFF. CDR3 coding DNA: TGTGCCAGCAGCTTAGGGCCGCAGGGTGAAGCTTTCTTT.

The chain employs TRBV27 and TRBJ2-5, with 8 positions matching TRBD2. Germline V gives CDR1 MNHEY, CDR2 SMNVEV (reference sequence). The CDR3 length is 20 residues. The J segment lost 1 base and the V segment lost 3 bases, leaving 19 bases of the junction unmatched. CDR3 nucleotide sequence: TGTGCCAGCAGTTTTAGGATCACCGGCAGGGGTAGCGGGATCCAAGAGACCCAGTACTTC. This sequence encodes CASSFRITGRGSGIQETQYF.

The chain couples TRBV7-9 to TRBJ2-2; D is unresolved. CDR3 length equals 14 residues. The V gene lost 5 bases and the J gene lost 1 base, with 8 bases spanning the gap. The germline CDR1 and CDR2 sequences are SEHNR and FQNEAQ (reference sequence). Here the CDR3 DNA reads TGTGCCAGCAGCAACGACGGGAACACCGGGGAGCTGTTTTTT. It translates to CASSNDGNTGELFF.

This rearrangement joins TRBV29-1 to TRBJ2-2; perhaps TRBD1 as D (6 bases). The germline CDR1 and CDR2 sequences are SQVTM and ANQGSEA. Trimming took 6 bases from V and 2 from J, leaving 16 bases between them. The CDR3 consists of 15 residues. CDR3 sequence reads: CSVGGGGVNTGELFF. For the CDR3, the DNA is TGCAGCGTGGGCGGTGGGGGCGTAAACACCGGGGAGCTGTTTTTT.

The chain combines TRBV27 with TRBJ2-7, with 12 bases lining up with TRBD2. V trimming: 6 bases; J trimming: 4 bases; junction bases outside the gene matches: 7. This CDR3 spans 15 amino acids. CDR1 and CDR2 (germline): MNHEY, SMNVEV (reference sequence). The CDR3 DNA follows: TGTGCCAGCAGCCCGCCGGGACTAGCGGGTTACGAGCAGTACTTC. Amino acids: CASSPPGLAGYEQYF.

This CDR3 reads CASSQDSLEAFF. The CDR3 nucleotides are TGTGCCAGCAGCCAAGACAGCCTTGAAGCTTTCTTT. The J gene is TRBJ1-1, the V gene TRBV4-2, with D uncertain. The germline V gene has CDR1 LGHNA and CDR2 YNFKEQ. The CDR3 length is 12 residues. V gave up 0 bases and J gave up 7 bases, with 6 bases separating them.

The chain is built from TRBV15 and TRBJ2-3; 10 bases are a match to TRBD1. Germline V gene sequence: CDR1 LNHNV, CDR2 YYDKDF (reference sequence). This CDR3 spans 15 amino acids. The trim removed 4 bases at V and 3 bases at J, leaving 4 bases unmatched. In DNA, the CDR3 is TGTGCCACCAGCATCCGGACAGGGGGGACAGATACGCAGTATTTT. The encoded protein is CATSIRTGGTDTQYF.